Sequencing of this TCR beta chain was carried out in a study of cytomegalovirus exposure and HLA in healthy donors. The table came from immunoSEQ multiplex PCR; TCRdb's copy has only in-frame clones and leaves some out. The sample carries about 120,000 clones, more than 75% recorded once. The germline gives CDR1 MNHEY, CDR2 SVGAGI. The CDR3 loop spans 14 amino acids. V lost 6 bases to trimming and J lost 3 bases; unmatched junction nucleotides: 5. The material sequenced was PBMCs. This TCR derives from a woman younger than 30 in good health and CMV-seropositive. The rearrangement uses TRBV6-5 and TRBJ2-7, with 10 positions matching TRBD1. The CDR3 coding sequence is TGTGCCAGCAGGACCGGGACAGGGGTCTACGAGCAGTACTTC. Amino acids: CASRTGTGVYEQYF.